Reported below is one T cell receptor (beta chain). Different DNA sequences within this sample yield the same CDR3. J was trimmed by 6 bases and V by 0 bases; bases with no gene match: 2. Germline V gives CDR1 MRHNA, CDR2 SNTAGT. The CDR3 is made up of 15 amino acids. Measured with immunoSEQ multiplex PCR; TCRdb has only the in-frame clones, and not every one. The sample has tens of thousands of clones; 94% are singletons. The sample originates from a study of T cell changes during pregnancy in multiple sclerosis. Source: peripheral blood, taken in the third trimester of pregnancy. The receptor was derived from a female donor with multiple sclerosis, enrolled in a pregnancy study. The V gene is TRBV6-4, the J gene TRBJ2-1, with 10 nucleotides matching TRBD2. CDR3 loop: CASSDSSGGANEQFF. The CDR3 DNA reads as TGTGCCAGCAGTGACTCGAGCGGGGGGGCCAATGAGCAGTTCTTC.